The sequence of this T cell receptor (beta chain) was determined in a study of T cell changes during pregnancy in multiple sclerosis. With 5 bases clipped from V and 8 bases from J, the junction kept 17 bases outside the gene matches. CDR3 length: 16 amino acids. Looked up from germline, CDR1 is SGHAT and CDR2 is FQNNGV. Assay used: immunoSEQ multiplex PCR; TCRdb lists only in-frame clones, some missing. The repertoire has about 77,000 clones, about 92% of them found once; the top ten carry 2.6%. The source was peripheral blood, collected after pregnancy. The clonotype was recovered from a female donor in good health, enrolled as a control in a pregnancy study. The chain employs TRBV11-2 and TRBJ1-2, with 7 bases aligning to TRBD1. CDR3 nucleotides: TGTGCCAGCAGCGGGCGAGGCTCGGAGGCCAGGGGGGGCTACACCTTC. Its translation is CASSGRGSEARGGYTF. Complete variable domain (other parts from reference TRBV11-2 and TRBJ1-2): EAGVAQSPRYKIIEKRQSVAFWCNPISGHATLYWYQQILGQGPKLLIQFQNNGVVDDSQLPKDRFSAERLKGVDSTLKIQPAKLEDSAVYLCASSGRGSEARGGYTFGSGTRLTVV.